A selection of T cell receptor beta chains follows, all from one sample in a study of CD8+ T cells in alopecia areata. Sequenced by immunoSEQ multiplex PCR; TCRdb stores in-frame clones only, minus some. Here the sample spans some 100,000 clones, roughly two fifths being singletons. Material: CD8+ T cells sorted from blood, obtained at week 24, from a patient treated with tofacitinib. These receptors were collected from a human donor with alopecia areata. The CDR3 runs from the conserved cysteine through the conserved F or W. The D gene is left open where the match is weak. Rows may omit the clone size; those that give it use once, few, many or a size class.

NA	TRBV5-1	TRBJ2-1	NA	TGCGCCAGCACCCCGTGGGGGGCTATGGACAATGAGCAGTTCTTC	CASTPWGAMDNEQFF
NA	TRBV27	TRBJ2-7	NA	TGTGCCAGCAGCCTTTTACGAGCGGAGGCGACTAACGAGCAGTACTTC	CASSLLRAEATNEQYF
NA	TRBV5-1	TRBJ2-5	TRBD1	TGCGCCAGCAGGGAGTTCGGGACAGGGGAAGAGACCCAGTACTTC	CASREFGTGEETQYF
NA	TRBV29-1	TRBJ2-3	NA	TGCAGCGTTGAAGATTTAAGCGTGAGCACAGATACGCAGTATTTT	CSVEDLSVSTDTQYF
NA	TRBV19	TRBJ2-1	NA	TGTGCCAGTAGCCTACAGGGTAGCTCCTACAATGAGCAGTTCTTC	CASSLQGSSYNEQFF
NA	TRBV15	TRBJ1-2	NA	TGTGCCACCAGCAGAGTGCCGGCCGGTAGTAGCGCTGGCTACACCTTC	CATSRVPAGSSAGYTF
NA	TRBV6-5	TRBJ1-5	NA	TGTGCCGCGGGAGGTAATCAGCCCCAGCATTTT	CAAGGNQPQHF
NA	TRBV27	TRBJ2-7	NA	TGTGCCAGCAGTCACAGGCTCGCCTACGAGCAGTACTTC	CASSHRLAYEQYF
few	TRBV19	TRBJ2-1	NA	TGTGCCAGTACCTCGGCGCGCTATGAGCAGTTCTTC	CASTSARYEQFF
NA	TRBV29-1	TRBJ2-7	NA	TGCAGCGTTGGAGGGGACTACGAGCAGTACTTC	CSVGGDYEQYF
few	TRBV5-6	TRBJ2-5	NA	TGTGCCAGCAGCTTGGGCACGATGGTGTACCAAGAGACCCAGTACTTC	CASSLGTMVYQETQYF
NA	TRBV4-1	TRBJ1-1	NA	TGCGCCAGCAGCCAAGAAGCCGGGGACACTGAAGCTTTCTTT	CASSQEAGDTEAFF
few	TRBV30	TRBJ1-1	NA	TGTGCCTGGAGTGTACTAGGGGAGGTAATGAACACTGAAGCTTTCTTT	CAWSVLGEVMNTEAFF
few	TRBV5-4	TRBJ1-2	TRBD1	TGTGCCAGCAGCCTCGGGACAGGGCATGGCTACACCTTC	CASSLGTGHGYTF
NA	TRBV29-1	TRBJ2-1	NA	TGCAGCGTTGAAGGCCTACTCAGGGAGCAGTTCTTC	CSVEGLLREQFF
NA	TRBV5-1	TRBJ2-1	TRBD1	TGCGCCAGCAGCTGGACAGGGTTCGATGAGCAGTTCTTC	CASSWTGFDEQFF
NA	TRBV6-1	TRBJ2-3	TRBD1	TGTGCCAGCGGACAGGGGCGTATTAGCACAGATACGCAGTATTTT	CASGQGRISTDTQYF
NA	TRBV11-2	TRBJ2-7	TRBD2	TGTGCCAGCAGCTTAATGACTAGCGGGAGCTACGAGCAGTACTTC	CASSLMTSGSYEQYF
NA	TRBV2	TRBJ2-7	TRBD1	TGTGCCAGCAGTGTACGGGACAGGACTTATCAGTACTTC	CASSVRDRTYQYF
many	TRBV28	TRBJ1-2	NA	TGTGCCAGCAGTTTAACGCACCAAGGGCACTATGGCTACACCTTC	CASSLTHQGHYGYTF
few	TRBV6-6	TRBJ2-5	NA	TGTGCCAGCAGTTACGTCAGGGTCCAAGAGACCCAGTACTTC	CASSYVRVQETQYF
NA	TRBV2	TRBJ1-1	NA	TGTGCCAGCAGTCCGCCGGGACCCCTGAACACTGAAGCTTTCTTT	CASSPPGPLNTEAFF
NA	TRBV7-2	TRBJ2-1	NA	TGTGCCAGCAGCCCGCCCGGGTTTAATGAGCAGTTCTTC	CASSPPGFNEQFF
few	TRBV19	TRBJ2-4	NA	TGTGCCAGTAGTACCAGCCTGACGGGGGCAAACATTCAGTACTTC	CASSTSLTGANIQYF
NA	TRBV6-1	TRBJ1-1	TRBD1	TGTGCCAGCAGTGGGGACAGTCTTGAAGCTTTCTTT	CASSGDSLEAFF
NA	TRBV9	TRBJ2-3	NA	TGTGCCAGCAGCATTGAGGGGCGCACAGATACGCAGTATTTT	CASSIEGRTDTQYF
few	TRBV4-1	TRBJ1-2	NA	TGCGCCAGCAGCCAAGATCTGAAGGGGTACTATGGCTACACCTTC	CASSQDLKGYYGYTF
few	TRBV7-9	TRBJ2-1	TRBD2	TGTGCCAGCAGCCATCCGACTAGCGTCTACAATGAGCAGTTCTTC	CASSHPTSVYNEQFF
NA	TRBV30	TRBJ2-7	NA	TGTGCCTGGAGTGTACATTACTACGAGCAGTACTTC	CAWSVHYYEQYF
few	TRBV29-1	TRBJ2-7	NA	TGCAGCGTTGACGGCGGGGCGGGGACCTACGAGCAGTACTTC	CSVDGGAGTYEQYF
few	TRBV29-1	TRBJ2-7	TRBD2	TGCAGCGTTAGGACTAGCGAGTCCTACGAGCAGTACTTC	CSVRTSESYEQYF
NA	TRBV5-6	TRBJ2-7	TRBD1	TGTGCCAGCAGCTTGGTAGGGACAGTCTCCTACGAGCAGTACTTC	CASSLVGTVSYEQYF
NA	TRBV27	TRBJ2-3	NA	TGTGCCAGCAGTTCACTCTACAAGAGCACAGATACGCAGTATTTT	CASSSLYKSTDTQYF
NA	TRBV25-1	TRBJ2-4	NA	TGTGCCAGCAGTGTAGGGGGGGCCAAAAACATTCAGTACTTC	CASSVGGAKNIQYF
NA	TRBV29-1	TRBJ1-1	NA	TGCAGCGTTGAAGGAGGAGGCAGGACTGAAGCTTTCTTT	CSVEGGGRTEAFF
NA	TRBV9	TRBJ2-1	TRBD2	TGTGCCAGCAGCCTCAGCGGGACGGCGGGAGGTGAGCAGTTCTTC	CASSLSGTAGGEQFF
NA	TRBV7-9	TRBJ2-5	NA	TGTGCCAGCCAAACCTCCGACGGTTGGGGGCTGAGGCAAGAGACCCAGTACTTC	CASQTSDGWGLRQETQYF
NA	TRBV19	TRBJ2-1	TRBD2	TGTGCCAGTAGCGATCTAACTAGCGGGGATTACAATGAGCAGTTCTTC	CASSDLTSGDYNEQFF
few	TRBV30	TRBJ2-5	NA	TGTGCCTGGAGTAACAGGGCTCAAGAGACCCAGTACTTC	CAWSNRAQETQYF
NA	TRBV9	TRBJ2-7	NA	TGTGCCAGCAGCGTAGGCATCTTGGGGGAGCAGTACTTC	CASSVGILGEQYF